Following are 7 T cell receptor beta chains from one sample sequenced in a study of OX40 agonist ivuxolimab in advanced cancers. Libraries were prepared by immunoSEQ multiplex PCR; TCRdb keeps only in-frame clonotypes and omits some of them. The top ten hold over 0.65% of the sample, which has 98,000 or so clones, approximately 86% seen once. Sequencing was performed on CD4+ or CD8+ T cells sorted from blood, taken in a trial of the OX40 agonist ivuxolimab. The receptors originated from an adult with an advanced solid tumor such as melanoma, head and neck, liver or kidney cancer.

The chain employs TRBV4-2 and TRBJ1-2; 8 nucleotides align to TRBD1. Per germline, CDR1 LGHNA and CDR2 YNFKEQ. V lost 0 bases to trimming and J lost 5 bases; unmatched junction nucleotides: 5. The CDR3 runs 15 residues. The CDR3 loop reads CASSQDQRQGYGYTF. The CDR3 DNA reads TGTGCCAGCAGCCAAGATCAGCGACAGGGGTATGGCTACACCTTC.

This rearrangement joins TRBV28 to TRBJ1-1; D gene unclear. Germline values: CDR1 MDHEN, CDR2 SYDVKM. The CDR3 covers 14 residues. Between the trimmed V and J ends, which lost 4 bases and 3 bases, there was a span of 12 bases. Written as DNA, the CDR3 is TGTGCCAGCAGTTCGACCCTGGGAGACACTGAAGCTTTCTTT. It codes for CASSSTLGDTEAFF.

This clone appeared a few times. The chain employs TRBV18 and TRBJ1-4, with D tentatively TRBD1 (5 bases). This CDR3 has 14 residues. Germline V CDR1 and CDR2: KGHSH, LQKENI. The V and J ends lost 4 bases and 0 bases respectively, with 6 bases between them. The CDR3: CASSQGATNEKLFF. The CDR3 DNA follows: TGTGCCAGCTCACAAGGGGCAACTAATGAAAAACTGTTTTTT.

V usage is TRBV6-5 and J usage is TRBJ1-2; D remains unclear. The length of the CDR3 is 15 residues. Germline CDR1 and CDR2: MNHEY and SVGAGI. Trimming removed 0 bases at V and 6 bases at J, with 14 bases between. CDR3 sequence: CASSYSGSPRHGYTF. The DNA of the CDR3 is TGTGCCAGCAGTTACTCAGGATCACCCAGGCATGGCTACACCTTC.

J is TRBJ2-1 and V is TRBV27; no clear D. Germline lookup yields CDR1 MNHEY and CDR2 SMNVEV (reference sequence). The CDR3 extends over 14 amino acids. The V gene lost 4 bases and the J gene lost 0 bases, with 7 bases spanning the gap. The CDR3 coding sequence is TGTGCCAGCAGTTACGGAACCTCCTACAATGAGCAGTTCTTC. Protein sequence: CASSYGTSYNEQFF.

The rearrangement links TRBV19 to TRBJ2-3, with TRBD1 matching 8 bases. CDR3 length: 15 amino acids. V trimming: 4 bases; J trimming: 0 bases; junction bases outside the gene matches: 3. Germline V gene data show CDR1 as LNHDA and CDR2 as SQIVND (reference sequence). The CDR3 coding sequence is TGTGCCAGTAGTACCGGACAGGGTAGCACAGATACGCAGTATTTT. It translates to CASSTGQGSTDTQYF.

The rearrangement uses TRBV5-1 and TRBJ1-3, with D possibly being TRBD1 (6 bases). The germline V and J ends were trimmed by 4 bases and 2 bases, with 13 bases remaining between them. This CDR3 comprises 15 residues. Germline V lookup: CDR1 SGHRS, CDR2 YFSETQ. CDR3 sequence reads: CASSPEGGPGNTIYF. The CDR3 nucleotides are TGCGCCAGCAGCCCCGAGGGGGGGCCTGGAAACACCATATATTTT.